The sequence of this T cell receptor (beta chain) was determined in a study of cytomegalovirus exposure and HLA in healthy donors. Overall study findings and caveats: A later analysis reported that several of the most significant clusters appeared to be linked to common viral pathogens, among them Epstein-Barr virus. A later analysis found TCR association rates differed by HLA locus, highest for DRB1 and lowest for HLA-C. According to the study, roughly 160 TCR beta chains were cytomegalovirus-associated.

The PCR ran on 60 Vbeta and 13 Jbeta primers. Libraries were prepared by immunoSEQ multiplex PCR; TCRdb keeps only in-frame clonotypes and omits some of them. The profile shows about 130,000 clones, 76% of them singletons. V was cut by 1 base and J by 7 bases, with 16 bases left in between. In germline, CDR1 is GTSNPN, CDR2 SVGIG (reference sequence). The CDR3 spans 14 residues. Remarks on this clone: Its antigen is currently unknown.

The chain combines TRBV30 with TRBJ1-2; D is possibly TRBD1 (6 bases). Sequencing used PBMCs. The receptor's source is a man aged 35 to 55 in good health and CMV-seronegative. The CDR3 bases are TGTGCCTGGAGTGCAGCAGGGGAGAGGTCTGGCTACACCTTC. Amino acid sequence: CAWSAAGERSGYTF.